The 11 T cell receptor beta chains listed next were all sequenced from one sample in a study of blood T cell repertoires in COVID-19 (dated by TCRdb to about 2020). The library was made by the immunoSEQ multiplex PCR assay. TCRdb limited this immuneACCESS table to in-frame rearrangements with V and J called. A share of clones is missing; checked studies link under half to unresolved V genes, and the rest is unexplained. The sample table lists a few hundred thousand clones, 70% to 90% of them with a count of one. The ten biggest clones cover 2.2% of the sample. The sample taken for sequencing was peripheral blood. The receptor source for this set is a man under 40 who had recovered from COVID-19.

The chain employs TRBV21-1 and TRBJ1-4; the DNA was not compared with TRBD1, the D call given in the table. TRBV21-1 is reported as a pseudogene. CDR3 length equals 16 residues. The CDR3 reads CASSKEARGWDEKLFF. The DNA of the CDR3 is TGTGCCAGCAGCAAAGAGGCCAGGGGGTGGGACGAAAAACTGTTTTTT.

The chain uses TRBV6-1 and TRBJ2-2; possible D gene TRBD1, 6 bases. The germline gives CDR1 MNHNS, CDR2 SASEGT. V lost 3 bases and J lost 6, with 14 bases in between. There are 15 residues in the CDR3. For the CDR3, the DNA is TGTGCCAGCAGTGAGCCAACAGGGTGGGCCGGGGAGCTGTTTTTT. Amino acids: CASSEPTGWAGELFF.

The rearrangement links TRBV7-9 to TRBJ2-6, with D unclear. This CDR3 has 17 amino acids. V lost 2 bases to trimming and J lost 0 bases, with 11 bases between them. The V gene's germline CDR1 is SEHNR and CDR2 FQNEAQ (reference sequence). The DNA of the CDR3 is TGTGCCAGCAGCTTAATGCCTGACTTCTCTGGGGCCAACGTCCTGACTTTC. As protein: CASSLMPDFSGANVLTF.

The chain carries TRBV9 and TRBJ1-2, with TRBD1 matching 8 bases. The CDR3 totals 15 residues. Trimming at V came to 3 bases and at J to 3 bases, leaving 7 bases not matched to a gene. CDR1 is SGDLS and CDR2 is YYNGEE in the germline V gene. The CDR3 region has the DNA TGTGCCAGCAGCGCGAGGGGACAGGCCTACTATGGCTACACCTTC. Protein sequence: CASSARGQAYYGYTF.

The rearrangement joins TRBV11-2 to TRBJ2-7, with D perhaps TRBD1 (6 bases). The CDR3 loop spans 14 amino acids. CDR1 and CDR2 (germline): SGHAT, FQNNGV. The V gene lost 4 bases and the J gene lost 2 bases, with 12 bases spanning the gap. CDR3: CASSSGAAAYEQYF. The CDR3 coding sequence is TGTGCCAGCAGCTCAGGGGCTGCCGCCTACGAGCAGTACTTC.

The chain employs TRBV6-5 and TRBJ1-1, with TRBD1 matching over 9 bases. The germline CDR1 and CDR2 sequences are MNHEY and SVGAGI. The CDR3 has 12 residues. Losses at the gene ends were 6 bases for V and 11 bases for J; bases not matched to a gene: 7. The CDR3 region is CASRSDRGQAFF. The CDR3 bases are TGTGCCAGCAGATCGGACAGGGGACAGGCTTTCTTT.

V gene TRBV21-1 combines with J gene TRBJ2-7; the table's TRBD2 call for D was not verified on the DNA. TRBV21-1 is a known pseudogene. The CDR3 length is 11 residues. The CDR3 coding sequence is TGTGCCGTAGCTGGTAACTACGAGCAGTACTTC. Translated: CAVAGNYEQYF.

DNA of the CDR3: TGCGCCAGCAGCCAAGATTGGGGCGACCTTAGGTCCGAGCAGTACTTC. Amino acids: CASSQDWGDLRSEQYF. V and J are TRBV4-3 and TRBJ2-7; tentative D call: TRBD1 (5 bases). The CDR3 is made up of 16 amino acids. Trimming removed 0 bases from V and 6 bases from J, with 18 bases in between. Looked up from germline, CDR1 is LGHNA and CDR2 is YSLEER.

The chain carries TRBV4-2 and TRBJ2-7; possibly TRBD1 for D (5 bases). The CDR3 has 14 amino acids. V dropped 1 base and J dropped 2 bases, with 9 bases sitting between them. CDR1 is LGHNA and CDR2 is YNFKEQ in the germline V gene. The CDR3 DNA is TGTGCCAGCAGCCAAGGGGGCTCTACCTACGAGCAGTACTTC. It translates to CASSQGGSTYEQYF.

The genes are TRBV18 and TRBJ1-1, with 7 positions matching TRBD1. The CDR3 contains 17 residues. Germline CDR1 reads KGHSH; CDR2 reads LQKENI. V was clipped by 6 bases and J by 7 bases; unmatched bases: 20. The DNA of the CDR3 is TGTGCCAGCTCGCCCCGACAGGGTATGGTTGATACCTATGAAGCTTTCTTT. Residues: CASSPRQGMVDTYEAFF.

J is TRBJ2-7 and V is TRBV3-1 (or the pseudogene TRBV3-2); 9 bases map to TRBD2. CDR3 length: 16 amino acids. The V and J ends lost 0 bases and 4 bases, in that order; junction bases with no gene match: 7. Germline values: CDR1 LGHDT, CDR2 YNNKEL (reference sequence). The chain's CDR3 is CASSQDRTSDFYEQYF. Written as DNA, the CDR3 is TGTGCCAGCAGCCAAGATCGGACTAGCGACTTTTACGAGCAGTACTTC.